This paragraph covers one T cell receptor beta chain sequence. This sample is drawn from a study of shared clonotypes between healthy human individuals. Repertoires were generated with immunoSEQ multiplex PCR, while TCRdb's copy carries only in-frame clones and drops some. The sample carries some 1 million clones, about 75% recorded once. The CDR3 is 13 amino acids. Germline CDR1 and CDR2: SGHRS and YFSETQ. Trimming removed 0 bases at V and 6 bases at J, with 9 bases between. The receptor's source is a man between 18 and 29 years old in good health. The sample taken for sequencing was memory CD4+ T cells sorted from blood. Indicated subset: CD45RA-negative fraction. The gene calls are TRBV5-1 and TRBJ1-2; D perhaps matches TRBD1 (6 bases). CDR3 in DNA: TGCGCCAGCAGCTTGGGGGACATAAATGGCTACACCTTC. This translates into CASSLGDINGYTF.